The 3 T cell receptor beta chains below were found in one sample sequenced in a study of T cell repertoires in cytomegalovirus infection. TCRdb fed the reads into MiXCR, producing one record per CDR3 protein. The sample lists some 900,000 distinct CDR3 sequences; 32% were seen once. No antigen has been identified for these receptors. The source material was cultured CD8+ T cells from PBMCs, sampled from culture after CMV antigen stimulation. The origin of the receptors is a human donor in good health (CMV status not recorded). Some clones in this sample may be carry-over from other donors' samples.

About this clonotype: This clone may be a read error of a much larger clone one base away. The gene calls are TRBV7-2 and TRBJ2-3; 12 bases are shared with TRBD2. This CDR3 region has 16 residues. The V gene's germline CDR1 is SGHTA and CDR2 FQGNSA. J lost 4 bases, V lost 2 bases, and 4 bases had no gene match. The DNA for the CDR3 is TGTACCAGCAGCTTATGGACTAGCGGGGACGCAGATACGCAGTATTTT. Protein product: CTSSLWTSGDADTQYF.

The rearrangement links TRBV10-3 to TRBJ2-7; possible D gene TRBD1, 6 bases. The CDR3 extends over 15 amino acids. Germline CDR1 and CDR2: ENHRY and SYGVKD. Trimming left V 3 bases short and J 2 bases short, with 14 bases between. The CDR3 DNA sequence: TGTGCCATCAGTGAAGGGGGTTATATAGCCTACGAGCAGTACTTC. Protein product: CAISEGGYIAYEQYF.

The gene calls are TRBV28 and TRBJ2-7, with 8 nucleotides matching TRBD1. Germline V gene sequence: CDR1 MDHEN, CDR2 SYDVKM. Losses at the gene ends were 2 bases for V and 1 base for J; bases not matched to a gene: 7. This CDR3 is 16 amino acids long. In DNA, the CDR3 is TGTGCCAGCAGTTTAAGGACAGGGAAAAGTTCCTACGAGCAGTACGTC. Translating it yields CASSLRTGKSSYEQYV.